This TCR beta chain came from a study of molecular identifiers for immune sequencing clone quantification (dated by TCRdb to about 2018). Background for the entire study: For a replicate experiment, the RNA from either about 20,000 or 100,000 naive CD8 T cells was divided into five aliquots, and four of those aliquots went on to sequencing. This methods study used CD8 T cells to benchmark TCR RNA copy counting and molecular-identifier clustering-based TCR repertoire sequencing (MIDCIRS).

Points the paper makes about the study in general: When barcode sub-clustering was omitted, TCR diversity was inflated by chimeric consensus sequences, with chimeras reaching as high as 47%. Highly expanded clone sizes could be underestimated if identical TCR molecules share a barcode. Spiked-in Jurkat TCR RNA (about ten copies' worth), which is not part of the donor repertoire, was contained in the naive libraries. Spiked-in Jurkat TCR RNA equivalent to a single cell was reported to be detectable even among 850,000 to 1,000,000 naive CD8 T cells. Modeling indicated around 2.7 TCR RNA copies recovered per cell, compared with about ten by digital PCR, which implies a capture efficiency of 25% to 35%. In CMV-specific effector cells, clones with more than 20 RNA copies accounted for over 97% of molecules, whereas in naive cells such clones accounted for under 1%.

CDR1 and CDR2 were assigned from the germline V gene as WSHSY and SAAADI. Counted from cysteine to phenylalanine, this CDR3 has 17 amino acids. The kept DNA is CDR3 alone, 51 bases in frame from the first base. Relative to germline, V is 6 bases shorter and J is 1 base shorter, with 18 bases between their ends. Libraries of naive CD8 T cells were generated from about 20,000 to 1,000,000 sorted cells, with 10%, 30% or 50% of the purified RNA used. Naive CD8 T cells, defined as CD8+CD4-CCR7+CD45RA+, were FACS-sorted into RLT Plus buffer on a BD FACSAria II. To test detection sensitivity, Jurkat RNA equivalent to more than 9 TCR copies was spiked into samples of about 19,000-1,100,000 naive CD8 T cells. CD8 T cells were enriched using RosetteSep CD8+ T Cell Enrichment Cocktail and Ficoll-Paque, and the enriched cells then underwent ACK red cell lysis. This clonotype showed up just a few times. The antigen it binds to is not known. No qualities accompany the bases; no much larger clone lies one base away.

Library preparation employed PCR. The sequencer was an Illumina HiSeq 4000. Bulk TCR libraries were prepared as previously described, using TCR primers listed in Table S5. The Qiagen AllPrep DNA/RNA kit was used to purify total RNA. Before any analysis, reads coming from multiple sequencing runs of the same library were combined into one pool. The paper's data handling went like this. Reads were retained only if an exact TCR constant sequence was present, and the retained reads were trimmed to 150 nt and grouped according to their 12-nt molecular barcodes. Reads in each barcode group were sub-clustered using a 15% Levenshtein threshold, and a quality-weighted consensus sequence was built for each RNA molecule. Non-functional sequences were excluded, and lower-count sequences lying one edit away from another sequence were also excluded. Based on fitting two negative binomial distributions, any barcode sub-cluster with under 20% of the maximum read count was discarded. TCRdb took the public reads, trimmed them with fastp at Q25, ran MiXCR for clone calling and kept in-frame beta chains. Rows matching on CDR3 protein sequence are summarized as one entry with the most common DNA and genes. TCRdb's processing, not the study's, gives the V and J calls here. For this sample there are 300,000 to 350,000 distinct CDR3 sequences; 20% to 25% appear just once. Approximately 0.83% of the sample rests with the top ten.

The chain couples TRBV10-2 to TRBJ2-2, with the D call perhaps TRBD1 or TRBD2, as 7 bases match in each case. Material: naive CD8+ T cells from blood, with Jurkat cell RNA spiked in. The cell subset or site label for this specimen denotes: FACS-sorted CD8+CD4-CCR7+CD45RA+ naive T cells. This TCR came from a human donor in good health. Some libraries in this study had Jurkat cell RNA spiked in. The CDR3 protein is CASSPGGTIRNTGELFF. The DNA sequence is TGCGCCAGCAGCCCAGGGGGGACTATAAGGAACACCGGGGAGCTGTTTTTT.